This T cell receptor beta chain came from a study of blood T cell repertoires in COVID-19. Across the study: Acute-phase and convalescent COVID-19 samples originated in the United States, Italy and Spain.

The V end was cut by 3 bases, the J end by 3 bases, with 15 bases between. The CDR3 spans 15 residues. As handled by the study authors: Scientists estimated how many nucleated cells there were by amplifying reference gene primers. The method was immunoSEQ multiplex PCR; TCRdb's version includes in-frame clones alone and lacks a portion of them. V and J calls and clone size are given by that table; D and trimming were obtained from the DNA. In the table there are 90,000 to 100,000 clones, over 75% of which are singletons. This receptor was taken from a man in his fifties or sixties with acute or convalescent COVID-19. J is TRBJ2-7 and V is TRBV23-1; possible D gene TRBD2, 6 bases. TRBV23-1 is known as an ORF, though its function is uncertain. The specimen was peripheral blood. This CDR3 reads CASSQGTQEIYEQYF. The CDR3 DNA reads TGCGCCAGCAGTCAGGGGACTCAAGAAATCTACGAGCAGTACTTC.